This TCR beta chain is drawn from a study of PD-L1 blockade in urothelial cancer. Study-wide context: Administration of atezolizumab to patients began at some point between 2013 and 2015, at 1,200 mg intravenously every 3 weeks. Bladder-origin urothelial cancer in males described about 90% of the roughly 30 patients.

TCRdb's table, derived via immunoSEQ multiplex PCR, lists solely in-frame clones and lacks some. The data show about 130,000 clones, with roughly 88% seen just once and roughly 2.6% held by the top ten. The CDR3 loop spans 14 amino acids. CDR1 SGHTA and CDR2 FQGNSA come from the germline V gene. Trimming took off 5 bases at V and 1 base at J, with 12 bases between the two ends. Time point defined: peripheral blood 6 weeks after treatment start. Specimen: PBMCs, collected around atezolizumab (anti-PD-L1) treatment. This TCR derives from a man aged 50-60 years with urothelial cancer. This sequence joins TRBV7-2 and TRBJ2-7; D possibly corresponds to TRBD1 (6 bases). CDR3 sequence reads: CASSSSTGSYEQYF. CDR3 sequence (DNA): TGTGCCAGCAGCAGCTCGACAGGTTCCTACGAGCAGTACTTC.